Presented here are 17 T cell receptor beta chains from one specimen sequenced in a study of cytomegalovirus exposure and HLA in healthy donors. Primers: 60 Vbeta forward and 13 Jbeta reverse. This table comes from immunoSEQ multiplex PCR, and its TCRdb copy is limited to in-frame clones, with some not included. The data hold 120,000 or so clones, with about 80% observed a single time. Sequencing used PBMCs. Receptors originate from a young man in good health and CMV-seropositive.

The chain carries TRBV6-5 and TRBJ2-7, with D hard to call. The CDR3 consists of 14 residues. The V end was cut by 6 bases, the J end by 2 bases, with 14 bases between. Germline CDR1 is MNHEY and CDR2 is SVGAGI. This CDR3 is CASRLRRQAYEQYF. The CDR3 nucleotides read TGTGCCAGCAGGCTGAGACGGCAGGCCTACGAGCAGTACTTC.

CDR3 bases: TGTGCCAGCAGCTCAGGGGTCGGGGCCTACAATGAGCAGTTCTTC. Its protein is CASSSGVGAYNEQFF. V gene TRBV7-3 combines with J gene TRBJ2-1; D perhaps matches TRBD1 (6 bases). Trimming stripped 4 bases from V and 2 bases from J, with 12 bases between. Per the germline V gene, CDR1 is SGHTA and CDR2 is FQGTGA. The CDR3 length is 15 residues.

The chain recombines TRBV19 with TRBJ1-1; no clear D. The CDR3 covers 13 residues. Trimming stripped 3 bases from V and 1 base from J, with 6 bases between. Germline V gives CDR1 LNHDA, CDR2 SQIVND (reference sequence). The CDR3 sequence: CASSISKNTEAFF. As DNA, the CDR3 is TGTGCCAGTAGTATTAGTAAGAACACTGAAGCTTTCTTT.

V and J are TRBV10-3 and TRBJ1-5, with a possible D match to TRBD1 (6 bases). Germline values: CDR1 ENHRY, CDR2 SYGVKD. The CDR3 length is 13 residues. The V and J ends lost 5 bases and 4 bases respectively, with 9 bases between them. The CDR3 sequence: CAISIGQNQPQHF. CDR3 coding DNA: TGTGCCATCAGTATTGGACAGAATCAGCCCCAGCATTTT.

This chain joins TRBV5-5 and TRBJ1-1; maybe TRBD1 (6 bases). Trimming took off 5 bases at V and 2 bases at J, with 13 bases between the two ends. The CDR3 is 14 amino acids. CDR1 SGHKS and CDR2 YYEKEE come from the germline V gene (reference sequence). The CDR3 coding sequence is TGTGCCAGCAGTCCCGGGACAAGTAACACTGAAGCTTTCTTT. It translates to CASSPGTSNTEAFF.

With regard to this clone: At one of its ends the junction is not consistent with the germline gene, which may arise from a read error. J is TRBJ1-1 and V is TRBV6-1; 8 bases fit TRBD1. There are 17 residues in the CDR3. CDR1 and CDR2 (germline): MNHNS, SASEGT. The CDR3 loop is CASSGRDRITLANQALF. CDR3 nucleotides: TGTGCCAGCAGTGGCCGGGACAGGATCACCTTAGCAAACCAAGCTCTCTTT.

This chain connects TRBV10-3 to TRBJ2-1; TRBD2 aligns across 8 bases. V gave up 6 bases and J gave up 0 bases; unmatched junction bases: 10. Germline V gene lookup returns CDR1 ENHRY and CDR2 SYGVKD. The CDR3 loop spans 17 amino acids. DNA of the CDR3: TGTGCCATCAGCGATCACCTTCTAGCGGGCTCCTACAATGAGCAGTTCTTC. It specifies CAISDHLLAGSYNEQFF.

V usage is TRBV6-4 and J usage is TRBJ1-5; D is perhaps TRBD1 (5 bases). Germline loops: CDR1 MRHNA, CDR2 SNTAGT. The V gene lost 7 bases and the J gene lost 7 bases, with 17 bases spanning the gap. The CDR3 has 14 amino acids. In DNA form, the CDR3 reads TGTGCCAGCATCGGCAGGGAAGGGAAACAGCCCCAGCATTTT. It codes for CASIGREGKQPQHF.

As DNA, the CDR3 is TGTGCCAGCAGCGCCGACAGGAGCTATGGCTACACCTTC. This codes for CASSADRSYGYTF. The chain couples TRBV13 to TRBJ1-2, with a weak D call TRBD1 (6 bases). Trimming removed 5 bases from V and 4 bases from J, with 11 bases in between. The V gene's germline CDR1 is PRHDT and CDR2 FYEKMQ (reference sequence). The CDR3 runs to 13 residues. Supplemented by reference TRBV13 and TRBJ1-2, the full variable domain reads AAGVIQSPRHLIKEKRETATLKCYPIPRHDTVYWYQQGPGQDPQFLISFYEKMQSDKGSIPDRFSAQQFSDYHSELNMSSLELGDSALYFCASSADRSYGYTFGSGTRLTVV.

This rearrangement joins TRBV13 to TRBJ1-2; 9 bases fit TRBD1. The CDR3 loop spans 14 amino acids. CDR1 is PRHDT and CDR2 is FYEKMQ in the germline V gene (reference sequence). V dropped 5 bases and J dropped 8; count of bases not matched to a gene: 9. CDR3 loop: CASSTQGQGNGYTF. CDR3 DNA: TGTGCCAGCAGCACTCAAGGACAGGGGAACGGCTACACCTTC.

This clone was recorded only once. This chain uses TRBV5-4 with TRBJ2-7, with 9 bases lining up with TRBD1. V lost 2 bases to trimming and J lost 5 bases; unmatched junction nucleotides: 5. Germline CDR1 is SGHNT and CDR2 is YYREEE (reference sequence). The CDR3 is 14 residues long. CDR3 nucleotides: TGTGCCAGCAGCTTCGACAGGGGGTGGGACGAGCAGTACTTC. It codes for CASSFDRGWDEQYF.

This clone was picked up a small number of times. The V gene is TRBV10-3, the J gene TRBJ2-2; no clear D. CDR3 length: 15 amino acids. Trimming cost V 2 bases and J 4 bases, with 11 bases left between them. Germline assignment: CDR1 ENHRY and CDR2 SYGVKD. DNA for the CDR3: TGTGCCATCAGTGAGGTCAGAGCAGGCACCGGGGAGCTGTTTTTT. This sequence encodes CAISEVRAGTGELFF.

This rearrangement joins TRBV30 to TRBJ2-3, with 7 bases aligning to TRBD2. Germline values: CDR1 GTSNPN, CDR2 SVGIG (reference sequence). With 6 bases clipped from V and 2 bases from J, the junction kept 8 bases outside the gene matches. The CDR3 runs to 14 residues. The CDR3 sequence is CACQPGLNTDTQYF. The CDR3 nucleotides are TGTGCCTGCCAACCGGGACTAAACACAGATACGCAGTATTTT.

Only one count was recorded for this clone. The V and J genes are TRBV7-9 and TRBJ2-5, with 13 bases identical to TRBD2. V was clipped by 4 bases and J by 5 bases; unmatched bases: 7. Germline V gene sequence: CDR1 SEHNR, CDR2 FQNEAQ (reference sequence). This CDR3 region has 16 residues. The CDR3 DNA reads as TGTGCCAGCAGCTCTGGACTAGCGGGAGCTGGGGAGACCCAGTACTTC. It yields the protein CASSSGLAGAGETQYF.

Details on this clone: The identical CDR3 is also encoded by other nucleotide sequences in the sample. V is TRBV28 and J is TRBJ1-4; D is perhaps TRBD1 (6 bases). V shed 5 bases and J shed 9 bases, with 19 bases lying between them. The CDR3 runs to 15 residues. The germline V gene encodes CDR1 MDHEN and CDR2 SYDVKM. CDR3 nucleotide sequence: TGTGCCAGCAGTCCCCCAGGGGTTGGTTATCAAAAACTGTTTTTT. Translation gives CASSPPGVGYQKLFF.

This sequence joins TRBV5-5 and TRBJ1-1, with a possible D match to TRBD1 (5 bases). Between the trimmed V and J ends, which lost 3 bases and 4 bases, there was a span of 7 bases. The CDR3 length is 12 residues. Per the germline V gene, CDR1 is SGHKS and CDR2 is YYEKEE (reference sequence). The DNA of the CDR3 is TGTGCCAGCAGCTCAAGGGGCACTGAAGCTTTCTTT. Its protein product is CASSSRGTEAFF. Together with reference TRBV5-5 and TRBJ1-1, the CDR3 gives the full variable domain: DAGVTQSPTHLIKTRGQQVTLRCSPISGHKSVSWYQQVLGQGPQFIFQYYEKEERGRGNFPDRFSARQFPNYSSELNVNALLLGDSALYLCASSSRGTEAFFGQGTRLTVV.

Here the CDR3 DNA reads TGTGCCAGCAGCCCCGTACAGGGGGCGAACACTGAAGCTTTCTTT. This translates into CASSPVQGANTEAFF. The gene calls are TRBV11-2 and TRBJ1-1, with 9 bases identical to TRBD1. The CDR3 extends over 15 amino acids. With 5 bases clipped from V and 1 base from J, the junction kept 5 bases outside the gene matches. Germline values: CDR1 SGHAT, CDR2 FQNNGV.